The rows below give T cell receptor beta chains drawn from one sample of a study of neurological immune-mediated disorders. TCRdb re-derived calls from the 5' RACE reads in MiXCR, one entry per CDR3 protein. The sample yields about 44,000 distinct CDR3 sequences, around a fifth seen once. Sequenced input: PBMCs. These receptors all come from a man in his fifties or sixties with HTLV-1-associated myelopathy (HAM/TSP). Both conserved end residues are part of each CDR3. The D gene is left open where the match is weak. Clone size is given for some rows only: seen once, a few or many times, or a class if the clone is expanded.

TRBJ2-7 | . | many | TRBV24-1 | TGTGCCACCAGTGATTCGGAAGGTCGCTACGAGCAGTACTTC | CATSDSEGRYEQYF
TRBJ2-3 | TRBD1 | many | TRBV5-1 | TGCGCCAGCCTCCGGGACAGGGTAGGCACAGATACGCAGTATTTT | CASLRDRVGTDTQYF
TRBJ1-1 | . | many | TRBV2 | TGTGCCAGCCGGACGGACAGCAACACTGAAGCTTTCTTT | CASRTDSNTEAFF
TRBJ1-2 | . | many | TRBV12-3/TRBV12-4 | TGTGCCAGCAGTTTACCGCAGTATGGCTACACCTTC | CASSLPQYGYTF
TRBJ1-3 | . | many | TRBV28 | TGTGCCAGCAGTTTATTTTCCTCTCGGGACACCATATATTTT | CASSLFSSRDTIYF
TRBJ2-3 | . | many | TRBV11-3 | TGTGCCAGCAGCGTTGCATTCACAGATACGCAGTATTTT | CASSVAFTDTQYF
TRBJ2-1 | TRBD2 | few | TRBV11-2 | TGTGCCAGCAGCTCCGGCCTAGCGGGTGGGAATGAGCAGTTCTTC | CASSSGLAGGNEQFF
TRBJ1-1 | . | many | TRBV4-1 | TGCGCCAGCAGCCAAGATTTATCCCGAGGGGTCACTGAAGCTTTCTTT | CASSQDLSRGVTEAFF
TRBJ1-1 | . | many | TRBV12-3/TRBV12-4 | TGTGCCAGCAGTAAAGGGCAGAGGGTCAGGAACACTGAAGCTTTCTTT | CASSKGQRVRNTEAFF
TRBJ2-1 | . | many | TRBV12-3/TRBV12-4 | TGTGCCAGCAGCACGATACAGGGAACTGAGCAGTTCTTC | CASSTIQGTEQFF
TRBJ1-1 | . | many | TRBV12-5 | TGTGCTAGTGGTTTGGACCCCGGGGCCGGTAGTGAAGCTTTCTTT | CASGLDPGAGSEAFF
TRBJ1-5 | TRBD1 | many | TRBV4-2 | TGTGCCAGCAGACCCGACAGGGTTGGCAATCAGCCCCAGCATTTT | CASRPDRVGNQPQHF
TRBJ1-2 | . | many | TRBV27 | TGTGCCAGCAGTGTTTCAGGGAACTATGGCTACACCTTC | CASSVSGNYGYTF
TRBJ1-2 | . | many | TRBV20-1 | TGCAGTGCTCCTCGGCCGGGGCGGTATGGCTACACCTTC | CSAPRPGRYGYTF
TRBJ1-5 | . | few | TRBV6-5 | TGTGCCAGCAGTTCAGGACAGTCTCTAAATCAGCCCCAGCATTTT | CASSSGQSLNQPQHF
TRBJ2-4 | . | medium-sized | TRBV2 | TGTGCCAGCAGTGAAAGTACTCGGGAAGAATACTTC | CASSESTREEYF
TRBJ2-1 | . | . | TRBV5-1 | TGCGCCAGCAGCTTCGCAACGGGGAATGAGCAGTTCTTC | CASSFATGNEQFF
TRBJ2-7 | TRBD2 | many | TRBV6-1 | TGTGCCAGCAGGACCGGGACTAGCGGGACCGAGCAGTACTTC | CASRTGTSGTEQYF
TRBJ1-6 | . | . | TRBV19 | TGTGCCAGTAGTAAATGGGACCGAAATAATTCACCCCTCCACTTT | CASSKWDRNNSPLHF
TRBJ1-1 | TRBD1 | many | TRBV2 | TGTGCCAGCAAACCCGACAGGGGTGGTTTCCTCGGTACTGAAGCTTTCTTT | CASKPDRGGFLGTEAFF
TRBJ2-3 | . | many | TRBV5-1 | TGCGCCAGCAGCTTGGAGGGCGGAGGAGATACGCAGTATTTT | CASSLEGGGDTQYF
TRBJ1-1 | . | many | TRBV5-1 | TGCGCCAGCAGCGGGGAACCCCGGGGCACCACTGAAGCTTTCTTT | CASSGEPRGTTEAFF
TRBJ2-3 | . | . | TRBV9 | TGTATCAGCAGCGTCTTGTCGATCGCAGATACGCAGTATTTT | CISSVLSIADTQYF
TRBJ1-1 | . | many | TRBV20-1 | TGCAGTGGGTCTCAAACGAACACTGAAGCTTTCTTT | CSGSQTNTEAFF
TRBJ1-2 | . | many | TRBV29-1 | TGCAGCGTTGCCTTGTCTCCCTATGGCTACACCTTC | CSVALSPYGYTF
TRBJ2-2 | TRBD1 | . | TRBV20-1 | TGCAGTGCTAGATCCTCACGGACAGGCCAGTATGGGGAGCTGTTTTTT | CSARSSRTGQYGELFF
TRBJ2-1 | TRBD1 | . | TRBV5-1 | TGCGCCAGCAGCTCCGACACCCACCGGGACAGTGAGTTCTTC | CASSSDTHRDSEFF
TRBJ2-1 | TRBD2 | many | TRBV5-1 | TGCGCCAGCAGCGAGCGGGGGAACTCCTACAATGAGCAGTTCTTC | CASSERGNSYNEQFF
TRBJ1-2 | . | many | TRBV5-1 | TGCGCCAGCAGCTTGGCCCCTTCAAGGGAGGGGGCTAACTATGGCTACACCTTC | CASSLAPSREGANYGYTF
TRBJ2-7 | . | many | TRBV10-2 | TGCGCCAGCACATACCTGTCCTCGGGGGCCTACGAGCAGTACTTC | CASTYLSSGAYEQYF
TRBJ2-1 | TRBD2 | many | TRBV7-2 | TGTGCCAGCAGCTTGGCCCTAGCGGGAGTTCCCAACAATGAGCAGTTCTTC | CASSLALAGVPNNEQFF
TRBJ2-1 | . | . | TRBV20-1 | TGCAGTGCTAGAGAATTCCGGGACTACAATGAGCAGTTCTTC | CSAREFRDYNEQFF
TRBJ2-2 | . | . | TRBV5-1 | TGTGCCAGCAGCTCAGGGGGGGTCGTGGCCGTGGAGCTGTTTTTT | CASSSGGVVAVELFF
TRBJ1-1 | TRBD1 | . | TRBV20-1 | TGCAGTGCTCCTCGCCTGACAGGGTGGGGGTCTGAAGCTTTCTTT | CSAPRLTGWGSEAFF
TRBJ1-4 | . | many | TRBV5-1 | TGCGCCAGCAGCTTGGCATCGGGGACCGGAGAAAAACTGTTTTTT | CASSLASGTGEKLFF
TRBJ2-6 | TRBD1 | many | TRBV5-1 | TGCGCCAGCAGAATATTCCCGGGACAGGGGACTGGGGCCAACGTCCTGACTTTC | CASRIFPGQGTGANVLTF
TRBJ2-2 | TRBD1 | many | TRBV18 | TGTGCCAGCTCACCGCCGGGACAGGGGAACACCGGGGAGCTGTTTTTT | CASSPPGQGNTGELFF
TRBJ1-5 | . | many | TRBV9 | TGTGCCAGCAGCCCAGGTGACCGAGAGCCCCAGCATTTT | CASSPGDREPQHF
TRBJ2-3 | . | . | TRBV5-1 | TGCGCCAGCAGCTTGGCCGGCGTCGGCACAGATACGCAGTATTTT | CASSLAGVGTDTQYF
TRBJ2-4 | TRBD1 | many | TRBV7-8 | TGTGCCAGCAGCTGGACAGGGGCAGGAAACATTCAGTACTTC | CASSWTGAGNIQYF
TRBJ2-2 | TRBD2 | many | TRBV27 | TGTGCCAGCAGTAGACTAGCGGGAGGAAAGTCCAGCGGGGAGCTGTTTTTT | CASSRLAGGKSSGELFF
TRBJ2-2 | . | . | TRBV7-3 | TGTGCCAGCAGCTTAACTTCAGGGGTAGATAAGAACACCGGGGAGCTGTTTTTT | CASSLTSGVDKNTGELFF
TRBJ1-5 | . | . | TRBV5-1 | TGCGCCAGCAGTAAAGAAGCTGGCCGCCGTTCGCCCCAGCATTTT | CASSKEAGRRSPQHF
TRBJ2-7 | TRBD2 | many | TRBV5-6 | TGTGCCAGCAGCTTGGACCGGGGGACTAGCGGGAGATATATCCACGAGCAGTACTTC | CASSLDRGTSGRYIHEQYF
TRBJ1-2 | . | many | TRBV2 | TGTGCCAGCCGCAGGGATGTCAGCTATGGCTACACCTTC | CASRRDVSYGYTF
TRBJ1-5 | . | few | TRBV19 | TGTGCCAGTAGTGAAGGGGGACGAGGTCAGCCCCAGCATTTT | CASSEGGRGQPQHF
TRBJ1-5 | TRBD1 | many | TRBV18 | TGTGCCAGCTCACCAGGAGGGGGCGGGCAGCCCCAGCATTTT | CASSPGGGGQPQHF
TRBJ2-2 | . | medium-sized | TRBV5-1 | TGCGCCAGCAGCTCGAGGGCAGGCACCGGGGAGCTGTTTTTT | CASSSRAGTGELFF
TRBJ2-2 | TRBD2 | . | TRBV5-3 | TGTGCCAGAAGCTTGAACACTAGCGGGAGTCTGGGGGCGAACACCGGGGAGCTGTTTTTT | CARSLNTSGSLGANTGELFF
TRBJ1-3 | . | . | TRBV5-1 | . | CASSFYICSASPLGQTFTTIYF
TRBJ1-5 | . | many | TRBV20-1 | TGCAGTGCTAGTGCAGGGAGGAGCAATCAGCCCCAGCATTTT | CSASAGRSNQPQHF
TRBJ1-2 | . | . | TRBV9 | TGTGCCAGCCGAGGATCGGTCGGGGAGGGCTATAGCTACACCTTC | CASRGSVGEGYSYTF
TRBJ2-7 | . | medium-sized | TRBV20-1 | TGCAGTGCTAGATCTTTTCATAACGAGCAGTACTTC | CSARSFHNEQYF
TRBJ2-2 | . | many | TRBV5-1 | TGCGCCAGCAGCTCAGACAGGTCCGGGGAGCTGTTTTTT | CASSSDRSGELFF
TRBJ2-1 | . | many | TRBV10-3 | TGTGCCATCAGTGAGGCGAGGGGGGCGGAGGTTCGTGAGCAGTTCTTC | CAISEARGAEVREQFF
TRBJ2-2 | . | many | TRBV5-1 | TGCGCCAGCAAAGGACGGGACTTGTCCGGGGAGCTGTTTTTT | CASKGRDLSGELFF
TRBJ1-4 | . | many | TRBV3-1 | TGTGCCAGCAGCCACCACCTTGGGAAACTGTTTTTT | CASSHHLGKLFF
TRBJ1-1 | TRBD1 | many | TRBV12-3/TRBV12-4 | TGTGCCAGCAGCAGGGACAGCGTGAACACTGAAGCTTTCTTT | CASSRDSVNTEAFF